The 3 T cell receptor beta chains in this list originate from one sample, sequenced in a study of cytomegalovirus exposure and HLA in healthy donors (TCRdb year 2017). Library preparation was by the immunoSEQ multiplex PCR assay. For the multiplex PCR, a mixture combining 60 forward primers for TCR Vbeta segments and 13 reverse primers for TCR Jbeta segments was used. In TCRdb, the immuneACCESS table is reduced to in-frame sequences with V and J assigned. These tables do not hold every clone; where another copy was compared, an unresolved V gene accounts for under half, and the others remain unexplained. For this sample the table gives about 300,000 clones, of which about nine tenths were detected only once. The ten largest clones take up less than 4% of the sample. The specimen sequenced was PBMCs. The receptors shown here come from a man between 40 and 49 years old in good health and CMV-seropositive.

The chain is built from TRBV6-5 and TRBJ2-7; TRBD1 is a possible D gene (6 bases). Germline assignment: CDR1 MNHEY and CDR2 SVGAGI. CDR3 length: 16 amino acids. Trimming took off 2 bases at V and 2 bases at J, with 16 bases between the two ends. CDR3 sequence reads: CASSYNTRDIAYEQYF. The CDR3 coding sequence is TGTGCCAGCAGTTACAACACCCGGGACATTGCCTACGAGCAGTACTTC.

The chain joins TRBV7-9 to TRBJ2-1, with 11 bases that match TRBD2. Looked up from germline, CDR1 is SEHNR and CDR2 is FQNEAQ (reference sequence). The length of the CDR3 is 17 residues. Losses at the gene ends were 4 bases for V and 1 base for J; bases not matched to a gene: 6. This CDR3 is CASSSDGTSGSYNEQFF. CDR3 DNA sequence: TGTGCCAGCAGCTCAGACGGGACTAGCGGTTCCTACAATGAGCAGTTCTTC.

The CDR3 spells CASRIGSGTYNEQFF. The CDR3 DNA sequence: TGTGCCAGTAGGATTGGTTCGGGGACCTACAATGAGCAGTTCTTC. The chain links TRBV19 to TRBJ2-1, with D possibly TRBD2 on 5 matching bases. Germline values: CDR1 LNHDA, CDR2 SQIVND (reference sequence). V was trimmed by 6 bases and J by 2 bases, leaving 14 bases between them. The CDR3 totals 15 residues.